The rows below give T cell receptor beta chains drawn from one sample of a study of control samples from healthy donors and cancer patients. Profiling relied on immunoSEQ multiplex PCR, and the TCRdb table lists in-frame clones only, not all of them. The sample has tens of thousands of clones; around 87% are singletons. Sequenced: PBMCs. All receptors derive from a man aged 60-69 years with colorectal cancer. Both conserved end residues are part of each CDR3. A D gene is named only where the DNA matches it firmly. The size of a clone is reported for some rows only, either as once, few or many, or as a class for expanded clones.

size: .
D: .
J: TRBJ1-1
V: TRBV3-1/TRBV3-2
CDR3: CASSLQGDTEAFF
DNA: TGTGCCAGCAGCCTTCAGGGTGACACTGAAGCTTTCTTT

size: .
D: TRBD1
J: TRBJ2-7
V: TRBV11-2
CDR3: CASSSWDRSEQYF
DNA: TGTGCCAGCAGCTCCTGGGACAGATCCGAGCAGTACTTC

size: .
D: TRBD1
J: TRBJ1-2
V: TRBV30
CDR3: CAWSVGGTGNGYTF
DNA: TGTGCCTGGAGTGTAGGGGGGACAGGGAACGGCTACACCTTC

size: once
D: .
J: TRBJ2-3
V: TRBV9
CDR3: CASSVRVITDTQYF
DNA: TGTGCCAGCAGCGTAAGGGTTATTACAGATACGCAGTATTTT

size: once
D: .
J: TRBJ1-4
V: TRBV5-6
CDR3: CASSRFGTFNEKLFF
DNA: TGTGCCAGCAGTCGGTTTGGGACGTTTAATGAAAAACTGTTTTTT

size: .
D: TRBD1
J: TRBJ2-3
V: TRBV3-1/TRBV3-2
CDR3: CASSQCPVRGHPDTQYF
DNA: TGTGCCAGCAGCCAATGCCCTGTAAGGGGGCACCCAGATACGCAGTATTTT

size: .
D: TRBD2
J: TRBJ2-7
V: TRBV7-9
CDR3: CASSKGLAGIYEQYF
DNA: TGTGCCAGCAGCAAGGGACTAGCGGGGATCTACGAGCAGTACTTC

size: .
D: .
J: TRBJ1-1
V: TRBV6-5
CDR3: CARTGLNTEAFF
DNA: TGTGCCAGAACGGGGCTGAACACTGAAGCTTTCTTT

size: .
D: TRBD2
J: TRBJ2-3
V: TRBV7-2
CDR3: CASSSRGGTLPDTQYF
DNA: TGTGCCAGCAGCTCCCGCGGGGGTACCCTACCAGATACGCAGTATTTT

size: few
D: .
J: TRBJ1-5
V: TRBV27
CDR3: CASSEGNRGNQPQHF
DNA: TGTGCCAGCAGCGAAGGGAATCGGGGCAATCAGCCCCAGCATTTT

size: .
D: .
J: TRBJ2-3
V: TRBV9
CDR3: CASSVAYGDTQYF
DNA: TGTGCCAGCAGCGTTGCCTACGGGGATACGCAGTATTTT

size: .
D: TRBD1
J: TRBJ2-2
V: TRBV24-1
CDR3: CATRQGGTGELFF
DNA: TGTGCCACTCGACAGGGTGGCACCGGGGAGCTGTTTTTT

size: .
D: .
J: TRBJ2-2
V: TRBV7-2
CDR3: CASSPYGANTGELFF
DNA: TGTGCCAGCAGCCCCTATGGGGCGAACACCGGGGAGCTGTTTTTT

size: .
D: .
J: TRBJ2-1
V: TRBV11-2
CDR3: CASSLVPAGYNEQFF
DNA: TGTGCCAGCAGCTTAGTCCCGGCGGGTTACAATGAGCAGTTCTTC

size: .
D: .
J: TRBJ1-1
V: TRBV19
CDR3: CASSIAAAGSWTEAFF
DNA: TGTGCCAGTAGTATAGCGGCGGCAGGGAGTTGGACTGAAGCTTTCTTT

size: .
D: .
J: TRBJ1-2
V: TRBV7-2
CDR3: CASSLARRQTYGYTF
DNA: TGTGCCAGCAGCTTAGCGCGGAGACAAACCTATGGCTACACCTTC

size: .
D: .
J: TRBJ2-7
V: TRBV5-4
CDR3: CASSKSGIYGYEQYF
DNA: TGTGCCAGCAGCAAGTCAGGGATATATGGGTACGAGCAGTACTTC

size: once
D: .
J: TRBJ2-5
V: TRBV27
CDR3: CASSSLGVWETQYF
DNA: TGTGCCAGCAGTAGCCTTGGGGTTTGGGAGACCCAGTACTTC

size: .
D: .
J: TRBJ2-3
V: TRBV9
CDR3: CASSVGNRITDTQYF
DNA: TGTGCCAGCAGCGTAGGTAACAGAATCACAGATACGCAGTATTTT

size: once
D: TRBD2
J: TRBJ2-7
V: TRBV23-1
CDR3: CASSHPGLAGGRHYEQYF
DNA: TGCGCCAGCAGTCACCCCGGACTAGCGGGGGGACGCCACTACGAGCAGTACTTC

size: .
D: TRBD1
J: TRBJ1-4
V: TRBV7-9
CDR3: CASSHQTGTGFNEKLFF
DNA: TGTGCCAGCAGCCACCAAACCGGGACAGGGTTTAATGAAAAACTGTTTTTT

size: few
D: .
J: TRBJ1-2
V: TRBV11-2
CDR3: CASSRGTTGGYTF
DNA: TGTGCCAGCAGCCGGGGGACCACCGGTGGCTACACCTTC

size: few
D: .
J: TRBJ1-5
V: TRBV30
CDR3: CAWQTADSNQPQHF
DNA: TGTGCCTGGCAGACAGCAGATAGCAATCAGCCCCAGCATTTT

size: once
D: .
J: TRBJ2-3
V: TRBV3-1/TRBV3-2
CDR3: CASRMTVSTDTQYF
DNA: TGTGCCAGCCGAATGACGGTTAGCACAGATACGCAGTATTTT

size: .
D: .
J: TRBJ1-4
V: TRBV28
CDR3: CASSFHNEKLFF
DNA: TGTGCCAGCAGTTTTCACAATGAAAAACTGTTTTTT

size: .
D: .
J: TRBJ1-2
V: TRBV30
CDR3: CAWSQGTSNYGYTF
DNA: TGTGCCTGGAGTCAGGGGACGTCTAACTATGGCTACACCTTC

size: medium-sized
D: TRBD2
J: TRBJ2-5
V: TRBV9
CDR3: CASSVDGGAGETQYF
DNA: TGTGCCAGCAGCGTAGACGGGGGGGCTGGGGAGACCCAGTACTTC